Sequencing of this TCR beta chain was carried out in a study of cytomegalovirus exposure and HLA in healthy donors. Points from the study as a whole: Some V segments, TRBV6-2 and TRBV6-3 among them, were indistinguishable and were therefore excluded.

The ends were cut back, 7 bases at V and 3 bases at J, with 9 bases in the middle. The CDR3 spans 12 residues. The germline V gene has CDR1 WSHSY and CDR2 SAAADI. Points on this clone: Its cognate antigen is unknown.

The PCR was carried out with 60 Vbeta primers and 13 Jbeta primers. Profiled with immunoSEQ multiplex PCR; TCRdb holds only in-frame clones, not every one. The sample lists about 120,000 clones; about 8% were seen once. What was sequenced was PBMCs. The clonotype comes from a woman between 35 and 50 years old in good health and CMV-seropositive. The chain uses TRBV10-2 and TRBJ1-2; D is ambiguous. The CDR3 reads CASKDWDYGYTF. For the CDR3, the DNA is TGCGCCAGCAAAGACTGGGACTATGGCTACACCTTC.